This TCR beta chain was obtained from a study of blood T cell repertoires in COVID-19. The wider study: Acute and convalescent COVID-19 specimens originated in the United States, Italy and Spain. T cells, B-cell-depleted T cells, or PBMCs supplied cDNA or gDNA.

Sequencing used immunoSEQ multiplex PCR; TCRdb keeps in-frame clones, though not all of them. This repertoire shows over 350,000 clones, 70% to 90% found once; its top ten account for over 0.9%. The CDR3 is 19 amino acids. V lost 2 bases and J lost 4; bases outside the gene matches: 15. CDR1 MGHRA and CDR2 YSYEKL come from the germline V gene. The chain joins TRBV4-1 to TRBJ1-4; TRBD1 matches at 8 bases. The source material was PBMCs or T cells enriched from blood (not recorded which). This clonotype was obtained from a woman in her 30s with acute COVID-19. CDR3 region: CASSQQGAAPRLINEKLFF. CDR3 DNA sequence: TGCGCCAGCAGCCAACAGGGGGCGGCTCCTCGGTTAATTAATGAAAAACTGTTTTTT.